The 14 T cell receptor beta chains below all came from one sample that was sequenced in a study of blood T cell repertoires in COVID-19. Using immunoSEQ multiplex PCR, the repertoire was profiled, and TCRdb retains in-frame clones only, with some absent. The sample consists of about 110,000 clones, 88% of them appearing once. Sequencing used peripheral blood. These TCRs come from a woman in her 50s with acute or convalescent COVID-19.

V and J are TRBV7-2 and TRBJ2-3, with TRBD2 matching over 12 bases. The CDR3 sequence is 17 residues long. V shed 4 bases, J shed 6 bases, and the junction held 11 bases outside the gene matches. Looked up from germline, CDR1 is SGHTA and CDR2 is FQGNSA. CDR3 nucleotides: TGTGCCAGCAGCTCCCCTGGACTAGCGGGAAGGCGGGATACGCAGTATTTT. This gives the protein CASSSPGLAGRRDTQYF. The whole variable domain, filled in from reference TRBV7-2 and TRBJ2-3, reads GAGVSQSPSNKVTEKGKDVELRCDPISGHTALYWYRQSLGQGLEFLIYFQGNSAPDKSGLPSDRFSAERTGGSVSTLTIQRTQQEDSAVYLCASSSPGLAGRRDTQYFGPGTRLTVL.

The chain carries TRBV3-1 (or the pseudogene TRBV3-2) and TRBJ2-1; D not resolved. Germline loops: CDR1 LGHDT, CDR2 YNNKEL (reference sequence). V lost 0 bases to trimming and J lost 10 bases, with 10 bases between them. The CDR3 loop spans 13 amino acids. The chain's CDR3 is CASSQEIGREQFF. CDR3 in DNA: TGTGCCAGCAGCCAAGAAATCGGTAGAGAGCAGTTCTTC.

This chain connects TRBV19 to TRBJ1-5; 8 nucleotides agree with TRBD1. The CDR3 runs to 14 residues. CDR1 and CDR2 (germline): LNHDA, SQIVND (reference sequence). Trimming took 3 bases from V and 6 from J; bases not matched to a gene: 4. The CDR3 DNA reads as TGTGCCAGTAGTATGCTCGACAGGGGTCAGCCCCAGCATTTT. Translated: CASSMLDRGQPQHF.

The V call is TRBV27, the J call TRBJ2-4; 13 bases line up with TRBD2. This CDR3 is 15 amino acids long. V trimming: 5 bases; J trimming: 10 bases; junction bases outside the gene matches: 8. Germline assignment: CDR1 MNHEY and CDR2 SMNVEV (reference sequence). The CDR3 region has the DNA TGTGCCAGCAGTCGCGGACTAGCGGGAGTTGGGATTCAGTACTTC. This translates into CASSRGLAGVGIQYF.

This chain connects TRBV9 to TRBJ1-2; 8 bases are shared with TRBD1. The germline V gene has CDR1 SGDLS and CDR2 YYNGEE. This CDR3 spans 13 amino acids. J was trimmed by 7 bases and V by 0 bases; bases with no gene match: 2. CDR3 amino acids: CASSVGTGSGYTF. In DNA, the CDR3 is TGTGCCAGCAGCGTAGGGACAGGGAGTGGCTACACCTTC.

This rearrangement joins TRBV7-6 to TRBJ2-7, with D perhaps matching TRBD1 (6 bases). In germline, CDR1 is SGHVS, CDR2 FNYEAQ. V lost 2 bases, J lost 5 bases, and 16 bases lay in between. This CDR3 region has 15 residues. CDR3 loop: CASSLTQGSVHEQYF. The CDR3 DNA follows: TGTGCCAGCAGCTTAACTCAGGGGTCGGTCCACGAGCAGTACTTC.

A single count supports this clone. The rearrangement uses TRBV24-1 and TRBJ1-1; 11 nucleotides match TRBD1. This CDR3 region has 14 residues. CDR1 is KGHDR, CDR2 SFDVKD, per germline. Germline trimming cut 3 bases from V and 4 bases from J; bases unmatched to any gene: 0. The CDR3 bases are TGTGCCACCAGTGATGGGACAGGGGGCACTGAAGCTTTCTTT. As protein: CATSDGTGGTEAFF.

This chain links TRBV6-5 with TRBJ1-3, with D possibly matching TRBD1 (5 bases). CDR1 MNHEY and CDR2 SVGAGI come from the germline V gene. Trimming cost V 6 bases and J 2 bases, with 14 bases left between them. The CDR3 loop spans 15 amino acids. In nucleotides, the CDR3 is TGTGCCAGCAGCCGGACATTCGAAACTGGAAACACCATATATTTT. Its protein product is CASSRTFETGNTIYF.

The chain's CDR3 is CASSPSSGSSFF. DNA of the CDR3: TGTGCCAGCAGCCCTTCTAGCGGGAGTTCGTTCTTC. The gene calls are TRBV3-1 (or the pseudogene TRBV3-2) and TRBJ2-1; 10 bases fit TRBD2. CDR3 length equals 12 residues. CDR1 is LGHDT, CDR2 YNNKEL, per germline (reference sequence). After removal of 4 bases from V and 15 bases from J, the junction contained 6 bases not matched to a gene.

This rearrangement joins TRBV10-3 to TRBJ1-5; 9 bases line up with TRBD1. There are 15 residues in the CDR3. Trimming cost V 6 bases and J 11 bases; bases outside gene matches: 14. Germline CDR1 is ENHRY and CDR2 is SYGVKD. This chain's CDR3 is CAISSTGTGPPAQHF. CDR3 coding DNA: TGTGCCATCAGCTCCACCGGGACAGGGCCCCCGGCCCAGCATTTT.

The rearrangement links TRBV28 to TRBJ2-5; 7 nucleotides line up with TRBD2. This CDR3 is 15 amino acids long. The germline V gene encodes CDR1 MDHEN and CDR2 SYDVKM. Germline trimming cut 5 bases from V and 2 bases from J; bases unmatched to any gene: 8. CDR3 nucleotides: TGTGCCAGCAGTCCATTAACTAGCGCTCAAGAGACCCAGTACTTC. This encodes CASSPLTSAQETQYF. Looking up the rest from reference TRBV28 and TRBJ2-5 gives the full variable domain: DVKVTQSSRYLVKRTGEKVFLECVQDMDHENMFWYRQDPGLGLRLIYFSYDVKMKEKGDIPEGYSVSREKKERFSLILESASTNQTSMYLCASSPLTSAQETQYFGPGTRLLVL.

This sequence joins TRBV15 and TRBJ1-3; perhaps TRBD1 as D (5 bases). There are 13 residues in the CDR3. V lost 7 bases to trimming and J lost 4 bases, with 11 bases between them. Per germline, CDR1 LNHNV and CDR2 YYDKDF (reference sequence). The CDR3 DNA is TGTGCCACCACCCTGGGGCCCGGAAACACCATATATTTT. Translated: CATTLGPGNTIYF.

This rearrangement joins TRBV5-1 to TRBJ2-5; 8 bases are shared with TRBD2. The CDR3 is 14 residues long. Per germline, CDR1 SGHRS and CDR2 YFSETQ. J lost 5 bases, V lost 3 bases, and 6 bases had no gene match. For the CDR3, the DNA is TGCGCCAGCAGCTCGGAGGGACTAGGCGAGACCCAGTACTTC. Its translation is CASSSEGLGETQYF.

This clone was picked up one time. CDR3 DNA sequence: TGTGCCAGTAGTATAGGGACAGTCTACTACAATGAGCAGTTCTTC. Its protein is CASSIGTVYYNEQFF. V usage is TRBV19 and J usage is TRBJ2-1; a weak D match, TRBD1 (6 bases). Germline CDR1 LNHDA, CDR2 SQIVND (reference sequence). The CDR3 totals 15 residues. The ends were cut back, 1 base at V and 3 bases at J, with 10 bases in the middle. Complete variable domain (other parts from reference TRBV19 and TRBJ2-1): DGGITQSPKYLFRKEGQNVTLSCEQNLNHDAMYWYRQDPGQGLRLIYYSQIVNDFQKGDIAEGYSVSREKKESFPLTVTSAQKNPTAFYLCASSIGTVYYNEQFFGPGTRLTVL.